The entry below gives a single TCR beta chain sequence along with its context. The antigen is not known. The entry originates in a study of T cell responses to AZD1222 COVID-19 vaccine. Study-level points and caveats: Females made up more of the donors, who were largely white British, and clonal diversity may have come out too low.

Here immunoSEQ multiplex PCR was the method, and the copy in TCRdb shows in-frame clones only, minus some. The profile shows tens of thousands of clones, around 89% of them singletons. The V gene's germline CDR1 is SEHNR and CDR2 FQNEAQ (reference sequence). The CDR3 extends over 15 amino acids. Deletions cut 4 bases from V and 7 bases from J, with 17 bases between. The receptor comes from an adult who received the AZD1222 COVID-19 vaccine. Specimen: peripheral blood, collected 28 days after the second AZD1222 dose. The chain employs TRBV7-9 and TRBJ2-1; D tentatively fits TRBD1 or TRBD2 (5 bases each). In nucleotides, the CDR3 is TGTGCCAGCAGCTCAACCGGGACGGCCTGGAATGAGCAGTTCTTC. It translates to CASSSTGTAWNEQFF. Looking up the rest from reference TRBV7-9 and TRBJ2-1 gives the full variable domain: DTGVSQNPRHKITKRGQNVTFRCDPISEHNRLYWYRQTLGQGPEFLTYFQNEAQLEKSRLLSDRFSAERPKGSFSTLEIQRTEQGDSAMYLCASSSTGTAWNEQFFGPGTRLTVL.